This is a list of T cell receptor beta chains from one sample in a study of blood T cell repertoires in COVID-19. Profiling relied on immunoSEQ multiplex PCR, and the TCRdb table lists in-frame clones only, not all of them. Of 80,000 to 100,000 clones listed, 74% are singletons. Sequenced sample: peripheral blood. The receptors originated from a man aged 70-80 years with COVID-19, enrolled during active disease. Each CDR3 is given with its conserved first and last residue. The order of the fields is V gene, clone size, D gene, J gene, CDR3 protein, CDR3 DNA. D genes are given only for firm matches. The size entry is marked missing in some rows and otherwise reads once, few, many or a size class.

v_gene: TRBV4-2
abundance: -
d_gene: -
j_gene: TRBJ1-2
CDR3aa: CASSQVWTEGYGYTF
CDR3nt: TGTGCCAGCAGCCAAGTTTGGACAGAGGGCTATGGCTACACCTTC

v_gene: TRBV5-8
abundance: -
d_gene: -
j_gene: TRBJ2-5
CDR3aa: CASSLASQEETQYF
CDR3nt: TGTGCCAGCAGCTTGGCCAGCCAGGAAGAGACCCAGTACTTC

v_gene: TRBV15
abundance: -
d_gene: TRBD2
j_gene: TRBJ2-3
CDR3aa: CATSRALGLAGNTDTQYF
CDR3nt: TGTGCCACCAGCAGAGCTTTAGGACTAGCGGGAAACACAGATACGCAGTATTTT

v_gene: TRBV19
abundance: -
d_gene: -
j_gene: TRBJ1-5
CDR3aa: CASRVVNGYSNQPQHF
CDR3nt: TGTGCCAGTAGAGTCGTGAACGGGTATAGCAATCAGCCCCAGCATTTT

v_gene: TRBV4-2
abundance: -
d_gene: TRBD2
j_gene: TRBJ2-1
CDR3aa: CASSQDRLAGNEQFF
CDR3nt: TGTGCCAGCAGCCAAGATCGCCTAGCGGGAAATGAGCAGTTCTTC

v_gene: TRBV7-8
abundance: -
d_gene: -
j_gene: TRBJ2-2
CDR3aa: CASRRGGPGELFF
CDR3nt: TGTGCCAGCCGCCGGGGAGGTCCCGGGGAGCTGTTTTTT

v_gene: TRBV11-1
abundance: few
d_gene: TRBD1
j_gene: TRBJ1-2
CDR3aa: CASSLPRGQVNGYTF
CDR3nt: TGTGCCAGCAGCTTGCCCCGCGGACAGGTTAATGGCTACACCTTC

v_gene: TRBV19
abundance: -
d_gene: -
j_gene: TRBJ2-3
CDR3aa: CASSILTVTSTDTQYF
CDR3nt: TGTGCCAGTAGTATTTTGACAGTAACTAGCACAGATACGCAGTATTTT

v_gene: TRBV6-2/TRBV6-3
abundance: -
d_gene: -
j_gene: TRBJ2-3
CDR3aa: CASSPSASTDTQYF
CDR3nt: TGTGCCAGCAGCCCTAGCGCCAGCACAGATACGCAGTATTTT

v_gene: TRBV10-3
abundance: few
d_gene: -
j_gene: TRBJ1-6
CDR3aa: CAISGTESPLHF
CDR3nt: TGTGCCATCAGCGGTACAGAGTCACCCCTCCACTTT

v_gene: TRBV7-2
abundance: -
d_gene: TRBD1
j_gene: TRBJ2-7
CDR3aa: CASSTQGQSYEQYF
CDR3nt: TGTGCCAGCAGCACGCAGGGACAGTCCTACGAGCAGTACTTC

v_gene: TRBV29-1
abundance: -
d_gene: TRBD1
j_gene: TRBJ1-6
CDR3aa: CSVGQGSNSPLHF
CDR3nt: TGCAGCGTTGGACAGGGGTCTAATTCACCCCTCCACTTT

v_gene: TRBV28
abundance: -
d_gene: TRBD1
j_gene: TRBJ2-7
CDR3aa: CASGASGGNEQYF
CDR3nt: TGTGCCAGCGGGGCGTCAGGGGGTAACGAGCAGTACTTC

v_gene: TRBV28
abundance: -
d_gene: TRBD1
j_gene: TRBJ1-2
CDR3aa: CASSLYGQGTDGYTF
CDR3nt: TGTGCCAGCAGTTTATATGGACAGGGCACTGACGGCTACACCTTC

v_gene: TRBV29-1
abundance: once
d_gene: -
j_gene: TRBJ2-3
CDR3aa: CSSFTDTQYF
CDR3nt: TGCAGCTCTTTCACAGATACGCAGTATTTT

v_gene: TRBV27
abundance: once
d_gene: -
j_gene: TRBJ2-1
CDR3aa: CASSSPYNEQFF
CDR3nt: TGTGCCAGCAGTTCCCCATACAATGAGCAGTTCTTC

v_gene: TRBV27
abundance: few
d_gene: TRBD1
j_gene: TRBJ2-7
CDR3aa: CASSLSLTGGSEQYF
CDR3nt: TGTGCCAGCAGTTTGTCCCTGACAGGGGGCTCCGAGCAGTACTTC

v_gene: TRBV5-5
abundance: -
d_gene: -
j_gene: TRBJ1-1
CDR3aa: CASSLLPNEATNTEAFF
CDR3nt: TGTGCCAGCAGCTTGCTCCCCAATGAAGCTACGAACACTGAAGCTTTCTTT

v_gene: TRBV7-2
abundance: -
d_gene: -
j_gene: TRBJ1-6
CDR3aa: CASSLTFVNSPLHF
CDR3nt: TGTGCCAGCAGCTTAACATTCGTTAATTCACCCCTCCACTTT

v_gene: TRBV19
abundance: -
d_gene: -
j_gene: TRBJ2-1
CDR3aa: CASSIPGANEQFF
CDR3nt: TGTGCCAGTAGTATTCCTGGGGCCAATGAGCAGTTCTTC

v_gene: TRBV5-1
abundance: -
d_gene: TRBD2
j_gene: TRBJ2-2
CDR3aa: CASSPRSGSGLTGELFF
CDR3nt: TGCGCCAGCAGCCCCCGATCTGGTAGCGGGTTAACCGGGGAGCTGTTTTTT

v_gene: TRBV30
abundance: -
d_gene: TRBD2
j_gene: TRBJ2-7
CDR3aa: CARKREGGGPYEQYF
CDR3nt: TGTGCCCGAAAGCGGGAGGGCGGGGGCCCCTACGAGCAGTACTTC

v_gene: TRBV2
abundance: -
d_gene: TRBD1
j_gene: TRBJ1-4
CDR3aa: CASESRGPEEKLFF
CDR3nt: TGTGCCAGTGAGTCCAGGGGGCCGGAGGAAAAACTGTTTTTT

v_gene: TRBV28
abundance: -
d_gene: -
j_gene: TRBJ1-4
CDR3aa: CASSFIRRAGGREEKLFF
CDR3nt: TGTGCCAGCAGTTTTATTCGGAGGGCAGGAGGTAGAGAGGAAAAACTGTTTTTT

v_gene: TRBV2
abundance: -
d_gene: -
j_gene: TRBJ2-3
CDR3aa: CASSGSPVSTDTQYF
CDR3nt: TGTGCCAGCAGTGGATCCCCGGTCTCCACAGATACGCAGTATTTT

v_gene: TRBV6-5
abundance: -
d_gene: TRBD1
j_gene: TRBJ1-4
CDR3aa: CATLYNRGHEKLFF
CDR3nt: TGTGCCACCCTTTATAACAGGGGGCATGAAAAACTGTTTTTT

v_gene: TRBV4-2
abundance: -
d_gene: TRBD2
j_gene: TRBJ2-2
CDR3aa: CASSQVLAEGHGTGELFF
CDR3nt: TGTGCCAGCAGCCAAGTTCTAGCGGAGGGCCATGGGACCGGGGAGCTGTTTTTT

v_gene: TRBV28
abundance: once
d_gene: -
j_gene: TRBJ1-5
CDR3aa: CASSLAGTLNQPQHF
CDR3nt: TGTGCCAGCAGTTTAGCCGGGACTCTCAATCAGCCCCAGCATTTT

v_gene: TRBV5-4
abundance: -
d_gene: TRBD1
j_gene: TRBJ2-5
CDR3aa: CASSSQGAWETQYF
CDR3nt: TGTGCCAGCAGCTCACAGGGGGCTTGGGAGACCCAGTACTTC

v_gene: TRBV7-2
abundance: -
d_gene: TRBD2
j_gene: TRBJ2-5
CDR3aa: CASSLGASGMGETQYF
CDR3nt: TGTGCCAGCAGCTTAGGTGCTAGCGGGATGGGAGAGACCCAGTACTTC

v_gene: TRBV28
abundance: -
d_gene: -
j_gene: TRBJ1-2
CDR3aa: CASSLEGGPRLGYTF
CDR3nt: TGTGCCAGCAGTTTAGAGGGAGGCCCCCGATTGGGCTACACCTTC

v_gene: TRBV19
abundance: -
d_gene: TRBD1
j_gene: TRBJ2-4
CDR3aa: CASSMGQGLAKNIQYF
CDR3nt: TGTGCCAGTAGTATGGGACAGGGGTTAGCCAAAAACATTCAGTACTTC

v_gene: TRBV28
abundance: -
d_gene: -
j_gene: TRBJ2-7
CDR3aa: CASSLSRTWNYEQYF
CDR3nt: TGTGCCAGCAGTTTATCCCGGACATGGAACTACGAGCAGTACTTC

v_gene: TRBV9
abundance: -
d_gene: TRBD1
j_gene: TRBJ1-4
CDR3aa: CASSGQGAGNEKLFF
CDR3nt: TGTGCCAGCAGCGGACAGGGGGCTGGTAATGAAAAACTGTTTTTT

v_gene: TRBV24-1
abundance: -
d_gene: TRBD1
j_gene: TRBJ2-5
CDR3aa: CATSDEQGGKTQYF
CDR3nt: TGTGCCACCAGTGATGAACAGGGGGGAAAGACCCAGTACTTC

v_gene: TRBV5-1
abundance: -
d_gene: -
j_gene: TRBJ2-5
CDR3aa: CASSKGGQETQYF
CDR3nt: TGCGCCAGCAGCAAAGGAGGGCAAGAGACCCAGTACTTC

v_gene: TRBV5-4
abundance: -
d_gene: -
j_gene: TRBJ2-7
CDR3aa: CASSLGGAGGSLSDGEQYF
CDR3nt: TGTGCCAGCAGCTTGGGGGGAGCGGGTGGGAGCCTCTCAGACGGGGAGCAGTACTTC

v_gene: TRBV24-1
abundance: -
d_gene: TRBD1
j_gene: TRBJ1-1
CDR3aa: CATSATWQGEGEAFF
CDR3nt: TGTGCCACCAGTGCCACGTGGCAGGGGGAAGGTGAAGCTTTCTTT

v_gene: TRBV28
abundance: -
d_gene: -
j_gene: TRBJ2-7
CDR3aa: CASSPGYEQYF
CDR3nt: TGTGCCAGCAGTCCCGGCTACGAGCAGTACTTC

v_gene: TRBV5-5
abundance: -
d_gene: TRBD1
j_gene: TRBJ1-2
CDR3aa: CASSNQPGQGYGYTF
CDR3nt: TGTGCCAGCAGCAACCAACCGGGACAGGGGTACGGCTACACCTTC

v_gene: TRBV2
abundance: -
d_gene: TRBD1
j_gene: TRBJ2-2
CDR3aa: CASSPQTGGTGELFF
CDR3nt: TGTGCCAGCAGCCCTCAGACAGGGGGCACCGGGGAGCTGTTTTTT

v_gene: TRBV6-6
abundance: -
d_gene: -
j_gene: TRBJ1-3
CDR3aa: CASSGREGNTIYF
CDR3nt: TGTGCCAGCAGTGGCAGGGAAGGAAACACCATATATTTT

v_gene: TRBV7-2
abundance: -
d_gene: -
j_gene: TRBJ1-1
CDR3aa: CASRSGLDTEAFF
CDR3nt: TGTGCCAGCAGGTCTGGGCTGGACACTGAAGCTTTCTTT

v_gene: TRBV5-1
abundance: -
d_gene: TRBD1
j_gene: TRBJ1-3
CDR3aa: CASSLGTGGPGNTIYF
CDR3nt: TGCGCCAGCAGCTTAGGGACAGGGGGCCCTGGAAACACCATATATTTT

v_gene: TRBV6-2/TRBV6-3
abundance: -
d_gene: -
j_gene: TRBJ1-2
CDR3aa: CASSYYPGLKTSNYGYTF
CDR3nt: TGTGCCAGCAGTTACTATCCGGGACTCAAAACATCTAACTATGGCTACACCTTC

v_gene: TRBV6-2/TRBV6-3
abundance: -
d_gene: -
j_gene: TRBJ1-1
CDR3aa: CASSLENTEAFF
CDR3nt: TGTGCCAGCAGTTTAGAGAACACTGAAGCTTTCTTT